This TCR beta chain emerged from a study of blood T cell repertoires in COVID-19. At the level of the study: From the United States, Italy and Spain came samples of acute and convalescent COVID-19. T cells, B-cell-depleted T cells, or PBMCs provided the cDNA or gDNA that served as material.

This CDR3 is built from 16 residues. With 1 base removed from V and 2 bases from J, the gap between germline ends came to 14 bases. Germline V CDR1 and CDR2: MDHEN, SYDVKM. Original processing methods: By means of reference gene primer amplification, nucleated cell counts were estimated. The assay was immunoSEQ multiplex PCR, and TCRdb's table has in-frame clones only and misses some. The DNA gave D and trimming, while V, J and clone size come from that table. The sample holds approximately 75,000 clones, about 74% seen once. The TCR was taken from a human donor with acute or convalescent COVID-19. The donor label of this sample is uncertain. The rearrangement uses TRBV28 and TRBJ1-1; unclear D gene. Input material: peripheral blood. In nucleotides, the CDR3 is TGTGCCAGCAGTTTATACCGGAATGGGCCCAACACTGAAGCTTTCTTT. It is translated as CASSLYRNGPNTEAFF.